This T cell receptor (beta chain) was recovered during a study of blood T cell repertoires in COVID-19. Germline CDR1 reads SGHRS; CDR2 reads YFSETQ. This CDR3 has 16 amino acids. V shed 4 bases and J shed 2 bases, with 18 bases lying between them. Method: immunoSEQ multiplex PCR; TCRdb's copy keeps in-frame clones and lacks some. The repertoire holds some 300,000 clones, with about 90% as singletons. The sequence derives from a woman in her twenties or thirties who had recovered from COVID-19. This chain joins TRBV5-1 and TRBJ2-5, with a weak D call TRBD1 (6 bases). Sample: PBMCs or T cells enriched from blood (not recorded which). CDR3 region: CASSGNPGQKQETQYF. Here the CDR3 DNA reads TGCGCCAGCAGCGGCAACCCTGGACAGAAGCAAGAGACCCAGTACTTC.